The clone carrying this TCR beta chain occurred once. CDR1 and CDR2 (germline): LNHDA, SQIVND (reference sequence). The V and J ends lost 5 bases and 3 bases respectively, with 10 bases between them. This CDR3 has 13 residues. The data were obtained in a study of blood T cell repertoires in COVID-19. How the authors handled the data: Nucleated cell counts were estimated from reference gene primer amplification. The repertoire was sequenced with immunoSEQ multiplex PCR; TCRdb's copy has only in-frame clones and lacks some. The V and J calls and the clone size are those of that table, but D and trimming were determined from the DNA. The sample holds roughly 230,000 clones, almost 90% seen once.

The sequencing sample was made of peripheral blood. The genes are TRBV19 and TRBJ2-5; D remains unclear. The clonotype originates from a woman aged 60-70 years with COVID-19, enrolled during active disease. The CDR3 protein is CASSYTRKETQYF. The CDR3 region has the DNA TGTGCCAGTAGTTACACGAGGAAAGAGACCCAGTACTTC.